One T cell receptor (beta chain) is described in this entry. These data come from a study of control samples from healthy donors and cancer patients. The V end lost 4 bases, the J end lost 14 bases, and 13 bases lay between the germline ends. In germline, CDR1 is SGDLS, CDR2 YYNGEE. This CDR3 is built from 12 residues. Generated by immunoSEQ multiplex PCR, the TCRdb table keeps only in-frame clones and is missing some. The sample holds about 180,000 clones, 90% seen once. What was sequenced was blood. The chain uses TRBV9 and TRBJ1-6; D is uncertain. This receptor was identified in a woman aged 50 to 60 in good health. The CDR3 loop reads CASSPAVGALHF. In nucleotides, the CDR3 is TGTGCCAGCAGCCCAGCCGTCGGGGCCCTCCACTTT. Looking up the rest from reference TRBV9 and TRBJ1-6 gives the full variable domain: DSGVTQTPKHLITATGQRVTLRCSPRSGDLSVYWYQQSLDQGLQFLIQYYNGEERAKGNILERFSAQQFPDLHSELNLSSLELGDSALYFCASSPAVGALHFGNGTRLTVT.